This entry lists 29 T cell receptor beta chains sequenced from one sample in a study of T cells in Graves' hyperthyroidism and ophthalmopathy. Amplified regions were TCR beta CDR3 sequences from RNA transcripts. TCR CDR3 regions were first amplified by RT-PCR with HTBI primers. TCRdb analysed the multiplex PCR reads with MiXCR anew, one entry per CDR3 protein. The sample consists of around 580,000 distinct CDR3 sequences, approximately 16% of them appearing once. Sequencing was performed on blood. These receptors were taken from a woman aged 18 to 35 with Graves' hyperthyroidism.

This clonotype was seen only a few times. Written as DNA, the CDR3 is TGTGCCAGCAGCAAAGGGGACTTTTTCCCCTACGAGCAGTACTTC. Translated: CASSKGDFFPYEQYF. This chain connects TRBV13 to TRBJ2-7; possible D gene TRBD2, 6 bases. The V end lost 5 bases, the J end lost 2 bases, and 16 bases lay between the germline ends. Per germline, CDR1 PRHDT and CDR2 FYEKMQ (reference sequence). The CDR3 is 15 residues long.

This clonotype came up a few times. V usage is TRBV12-3 or TRBV12-4 and J usage is TRBJ1-2, with TRBD1 as a possible D gene (6 bases). Trimming took off 3 bases at V and 4 bases at J, with 12 bases between the two ends. The length of the CDR3 is 14 residues. The CDR3 protein is CASSFGGRGYGYTF. Here the CDR3 DNA reads TGTGCCAGCAGTTTTGGGGGGCGGGGCTATGGCTACACCTTC.

This clonotype was observed many times. The chain links TRBV24-1 to TRBJ2-1; TRBD2 aligns across 12 bases. CDR1 and CDR2 (germline): KGHDR, SFDVKD. J gave up 3 bases and V 3 bases, and 2 bases lay outside the gene matches. The CDR3 extends over 16 amino acids. DNA for the CDR3: TGTGCCACCAGTGATCCGACTAGCGGGAGCTACAATGAGCAGTTCTTC. This sequence encodes CATSDPTSGSYNEQFF.

This clonotype was recorded at least ten times. The V and J genes are TRBV12-3 or TRBV12-4 and TRBJ1-2; D is possibly TRBD1 (6 bases). CDR3 size: 13 residues. The V gene lost 6 bases and the J gene lost 2 bases, with 10 bases spanning the gap. This CDR3 is CASSRQVNYGYTF. As DNA, the CDR3 is TGTGCCAGCAGCCGACAGGTCAACTATGGCTACACCTTC.

This clonotype was observed a handful of times. V usage is TRBV20-1 and J usage is TRBJ2-5; TRBD2 matches 8 bases. Trimming removed 3 bases from V and 2 bases from J; junction bases left unmatched: 8. This CDR3 has 15 residues. Per the germline V gene, CDR1 is DFQATT and CDR2 is SNEGSKA (reference sequence). The CDR3 coding sequence is TGCAGTGCTAGGTTAGCGGGGATGCCTCAAGAGACCCAGTACTTC. As protein: CSARLAGMPQETQYF.

This clonotype was observed many times. The chain couples TRBV28 to TRBJ1-2; D perhaps matches TRBD1 (6 bases). The germline V gene has CDR1 MDHEN and CDR2 SYDVKM. The germline V and J ends were trimmed by 2 bases and 2 bases, with 12 bases remaining between them. This CDR3 is built from 15 residues. CDR3 sequence (DNA): TGTGCCAGCAGTTTACTTCCTACAGGGAACTATGGCTACACCTTC. As protein: CASSLLPTGNYGYTF.

This clonotype was counted many times. The chain couples TRBV28 to TRBJ2-7; 7 nucleotides match TRBD1. V lost 3 bases, J lost 0 bases, and 5 bases stayed unmatched. The CDR3 is made up of 15 amino acids. Germline loops: CDR1 MDHEN, CDR2 SYDVKM. CDR3 loop: CASSFLDRSSYEQYF. CDR3 in DNA: TGTGCCAGCAGTTTTTTGGACAGGAGCTCCTACGAGCAGTACTTC.

This clonotype was picked up a small number of times. The gene calls are TRBV12-3 or TRBV12-4 and TRBJ2-7, with D possibly being TRBD1 (7 bases). Trimming removed 2 bases at V and 3 bases at J, with 14 bases between. The CDR3 spans 15 residues. The CDR3: CASSLMAGGSYEQYF. The DNA of the CDR3 is TGTGCCAGCAGTTTAATGGCAGGGGGGAGCTACGAGCAGTACTTC.

This clonotype was observed many times. The V and J genes are TRBV29-1 and TRBJ2-1; 8 nucleotides line up with TRBD2. CDR1 and CDR2 (germline): SQVTM, ANQGSEA. Trimming cost V 0 bases and J 2 bases; bases outside gene matches: 9. This CDR3 is built from 17 residues. CDR3 residues: CSVEDGRAGGTYNEQFF. DNA for the CDR3: TGCAGCGTTGAAGATGGAAGGGCGGGAGGAACCTACAATGAGCAGTTCTTC.

The chain combines TRBV12-3 or TRBV12-4 with TRBJ2-2, with 8 bases aligning to TRBD1. This CDR3 has 16 amino acids. The ends lost 4 bases at V and 1 base at J; junction bases unmatched: 5. The CDR3 sequence: CASSSTGGWNTGELFF. CDR3 DNA sequence: TGTGCCAGCAGTTCCACAGGGGGGTGGAACACCGGGGAGCTGTTTTTT.

This clonotype was observed at least ten times. The CDR3 DNA reads TGTGCCAGCAGCCCGCGACTAGCGGGAGTGGCCGGGGAGCTGTTTTTT. This sequence encodes CASSPRLAGVAGELFF. The rearrangement joins TRBV3-1 to TRBJ2-2; 12 bases are shared with TRBD2. The V gene end was trimmed by 4 bases and the J gene end by 6 bases; junction bases not matched to a gene: 6. This CDR3 spans 16 amino acids. Germline assignment: CDR1 LGHDT and CDR2 YNNKEL (reference sequence).

There are many counts of this clonotype. The V gene is TRBV11-2, the J gene TRBJ1-1, with a tentative D call TRBD1 (6 bases). CDR3 length equals 14 residues. Germline V gives CDR1 SGHAT, CDR2 FQNNGV. V lost 5 bases and J lost 4, with 14 bases in between. This CDR3 is CASSRTGSGTEAFF. CDR3 DNA: TGTGCCAGCAGCCGTACAGGGTCGGGCACTGAAGCTTTCTTT.

The chain couples TRBV5-4 to TRBJ2-1, with D unclear. The CDR3 has 13 residues. Germline V CDR1 and CDR2: SGHNT, YYREEE (reference sequence). Trimming removed 3 bases from V and 9 bases from J, with 13 bases in between. CDR3 amino acids: CASSSPRVSEQFF. The CDR3 DNA reads TGTGCCAGCAGCTCACCTCGGGTTAGTGAGCAGTTCTTC.

The chain recombines TRBV9 with TRBJ2-4, with no clear D. The germline V gene encodes CDR1 SGDLS and CDR2 YYNGEE. Trimming pared 1 base from V and 3 bases from J, leaving 14 bases between. The CDR3 has 16 amino acids. The CDR3 is CASSVSPWVDKNIQYF. DNA of the CDR3: TGTGCCAGCAGCGTATCCCCGTGGGTTGACAAAAACATTCAGTACTTC.

On this clonotype itself: A much larger clone lies one base from this, so it may be a read error. The genes are TRBV2 and TRBJ2-5; 7 bases are a match to TRBD2. J was trimmed by 5 bases and V by 2 bases; bases with no gene match: 5. Germline-derived CDR1 and CDR2 are SNHLY and FYNNEI. CDR3 size: 14 residues. CDR3 bases: TGTGCCAGCAGTGAAAGGACTAGTAAGGAGACCCAGTACTTC. Protein: CASSERTSKETQYF.

The genes are TRBV2 and TRBJ2-1; D gene ambiguous. The germline V gene encodes CDR1 SNHLY and CDR2 FYNNEI. Trimming removed 5 bases from V and 14 bases from J, with 13 bases in between. The CDR3 is made up of 11 amino acids. The CDR3 sequence: CASSLPPGKFF. The CDR3 nucleotides read TGTGCCAGCAGTTTACCACCGGGCAAGTTCTTC.

This clonotype was seen a handful of times. The chain has TRBV20-1 and TRBJ2-1; 9 bases align to TRBD2. V shed 3 bases, J shed 0 bases, and the junction held 3 bases outside the gene matches. Germline values: CDR1 DFQATT, CDR2 SNEGSKA (reference sequence). This CDR3 contains 15 residues. The CDR3 reads CSARRRGGSYNEQFF. The DNA for the CDR3 is TGCAGTGCTAGGCGGCGGGGGGGCTCCTACAATGAGCAGTTCTTC.

This clonotype was recorded many times. The rearrangement joins TRBV11-3 to TRBJ2-2; weak D call: TRBD1 (5 bases). The CDR3 extends over 15 amino acids. The V and J ends lost 5 bases and 2 bases respectively, with 12 bases between them. Germline-derived CDR1 and CDR2 are SGHNT and YENEEA. The CDR3 DNA reads as TGTGCCAGCAGCCCTGGGGCCCGAAACACCGGGGAGCTGTTTTTT. As protein: CASSPGARNTGELFF.

This chain joins TRBV6-1 and TRBJ2-1, with D uncertain. This CDR3 is 14 amino acids long. V was cut by 5 bases and J by 7 bases, with 15 bases left in between. Germline V gene sequence: CDR1 MNHNS, CDR2 SASEGT. The CDR3 sequence is CASSTRDVQNEQFF. CDR3 DNA sequence: TGTGCCAGCAGTACCAGAGATGTACAGAATGAGCAGTTCTTC.

Concerning this clonotype: It may be a read error: a sequence one base away is much more abundant. V usage is TRBV12-3 or TRBV12-4 and J usage is TRBJ1-5; D unclear. This CDR3 region has 15 residues. For the CDR3, the DNA is TGTGCCAGCAGGGCCGGTGGAGGCAGGAATCAGTCCCAGCATTTT. The encoded protein is CASRAGGGRNQSQHF.

This clonotype was seen repeatedly, ten times or more. The genes are TRBV7-2 and TRBJ2-5, with TRBD2 matching over 15 bases. The CDR3 length is 16 residues. Germline V gene sequence: CDR1 SGHTA, CDR2 FQGNSA. V lost 4 bases, J lost 5 bases, and 5 bases stayed unmatched. This CDR3 is CASSSGLAGGYETQYF. The CDR3 nucleotides read TGTGCCAGCAGCTCGGGACTAGCGGGGGGCTACGAGACCCAGTACTTC.

This clonotype has at least ten counts. V gene TRBV28 combines with J gene TRBJ2-7, with TRBD1 identical over 9 bases. The CDR3 loop spans 16 amino acids. Unmatched junction bases numbered 11, after V lost 8 bases and J lost 0 bases. Germline CDR1 MDHEN, CDR2 SYDVKM. CDR3 DNA: TGTGCCAGCTCGTTTATTGGGACAGGGAACTCCTACGAGCAGTACTTC. The encoded protein is CASSFIGTGNSYEQYF.

This clonotype has ten or more counts. This chain links TRBV6-1 with TRBJ2-1; TRBD2 aligns across 8 bases. The V gene's germline CDR1 is MNHNS and CDR2 SASEGT. V trimming: 8 bases; J trimming: 7 bases; junction bases outside the gene matches: 16. This CDR3 spans 16 amino acids. This chain's CDR3 is CASCPGREGKGNEQFF. CDR3 in DNA: TGTGCCAGCTGCCCTGGTCGGGAGGGCAAGGGAAATGAGCAGTTCTTC.

This clonotype turned up a few times. V is TRBV3-1 and J is TRBJ2-1; 7 bases match TRBD1. CDR1 is LGHDT and CDR2 is YNNKEL in the germline V gene (reference sequence). This CDR3 spans 16 amino acids. Germline trimming cut 2 bases from V and 3 bases from J; bases unmatched to any gene: 7. CDR3: CASSQITGTDYNEQFF. DNA of the CDR3: TGTGCCAGCAGCCAAATTACCGGGACAGACTACAATGAGCAGTTCTTC.

This sequence joins TRBV7-9 and TRBJ1-2, with 7 nucleotides matching TRBD1. The V and J ends lost 5 bases and 4 bases, in that order; junction bases with no gene match: 7. The CDR3 loop spans 14 amino acids. Germline CDR1 and CDR2: SEHNR and FQNEAQ (reference sequence). The CDR3 DNA is TGTGCCAGCAGCCAACAGGGGCCGATCTATGGCTACACCTTC. It yields the protein CASSQQGPIYGYTF.

This clonotype was seen more than once but under ten times. Sequence at one end of the junction differs from germline and may be a read error. J is TRBJ1-6 and V is TRBV19; unclear D gene. This CDR3 spans 13 amino acids. Germline CDR1 reads LNHDA; CDR2 reads SQIVND (reference sequence). The CDR3 coding sequence is TGTGCCAGTAGACGGTCGGCTGCGTCACCCCTCCATTTT. Protein sequence: CASRRSAASPLHF.

Notes on this clonotype: A much bigger clone sits one base away, suggesting this may be a read error. This chain uses TRBV7-9 with TRBJ2-1; tentatively, D is TRBD2 (6 bases). Germline V gives CDR1 SEHNR, CDR2 FQNEAQ (reference sequence). CDR3 length: 14 amino acids. The CDR3 sequence: CACRRLDGYNEQFF. Here the CDR3 DNA reads TGTGCCTGCAGACGACTAGACGGCTACAATGAGCAGTTCTTC.

A few counts support this clonotype. The V and J genes are TRBV19 and TRBJ2-3, with D unresolved. V was cut by 1 base and J by 2 bases, with 7 bases left in between. Germline V CDR1 and CDR2: LNHDA, SQIVND (reference sequence). The CDR3 contains 14 residues. CDR3 protein: CASSIGSVTDTQYF. In DNA, the CDR3 is TGTGCCAGTAGTATAGGGTCCGTCACAGATACGCAGTATTTT.

The chain combines TRBV25-1 with TRBJ2-1; 12 bases fit TRBD2. This CDR3 is 17 amino acids long. In germline, CDR1 is MGHDK, CDR2 SYGVNS. After removal of 4 bases from V and 6 bases from J, the junction contained 10 bases not matched to a gene. CDR3 loop: CASSGFSRLAGVNEQFF. The CDR3 coding sequence is TGTGCCAGCAGTGGGTTTTCTCGACTAGCGGGAGTCAATGAGCAGTTCTTC. Combining the CDR3 with reference TRBV25-1 and TRBJ2-1 gives the whole variable domain EADIYQTPRYLVIGTGKKITLECSQTMGHDKMYWYQQDPGMELHLIHYSYGVNSTEKGDLSSESTVSRIRTEHFPLTLESARPSHTSQYLCASSGFSRLAGVNEQFFGPGTRLTVL.